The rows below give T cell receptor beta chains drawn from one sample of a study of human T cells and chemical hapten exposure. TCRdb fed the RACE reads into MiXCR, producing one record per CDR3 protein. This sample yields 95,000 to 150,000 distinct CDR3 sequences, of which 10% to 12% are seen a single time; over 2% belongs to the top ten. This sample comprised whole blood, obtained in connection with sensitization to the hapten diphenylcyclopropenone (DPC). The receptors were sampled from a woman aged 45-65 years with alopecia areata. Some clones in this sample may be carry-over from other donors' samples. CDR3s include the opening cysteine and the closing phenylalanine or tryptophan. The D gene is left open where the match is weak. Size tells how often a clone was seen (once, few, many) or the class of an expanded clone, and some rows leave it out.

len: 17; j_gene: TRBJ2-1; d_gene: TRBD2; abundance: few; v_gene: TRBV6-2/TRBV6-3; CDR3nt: TGTGCCAGCAGTTACCCCGCACTAGCGGACGCTTACAATGAGCAGTTCTTC; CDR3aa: CASSYPALADAYNEQFF
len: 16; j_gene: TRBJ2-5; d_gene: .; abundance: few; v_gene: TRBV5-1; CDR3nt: TGCGCCAGCAGCTTGGGTAGCGGCCTGTACCAAGAGACCCAGTACTTC; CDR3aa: CASSLGSGLYQETQYF
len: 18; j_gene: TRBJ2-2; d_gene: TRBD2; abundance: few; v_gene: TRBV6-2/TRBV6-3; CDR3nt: TGTGCCAGCATTACCGGACTAGCGGGGACGGGTAACACCGGGGAGCTGTTTTTT; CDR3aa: CASITGLAGTGNTGELFF
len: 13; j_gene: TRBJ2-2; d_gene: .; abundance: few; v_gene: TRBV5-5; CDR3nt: TGTGCCAGCAGCTTGGTATACACCGGGGAGCTGTTTTTT; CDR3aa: CASSLVYTGELFF
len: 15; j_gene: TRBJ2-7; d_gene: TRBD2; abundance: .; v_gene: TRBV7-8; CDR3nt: TGTGCCAGCAGCTCCGTAGCGGGGGGTGCCCACGAGCAGTACTTC; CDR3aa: CASSSVAGGAHEQYF
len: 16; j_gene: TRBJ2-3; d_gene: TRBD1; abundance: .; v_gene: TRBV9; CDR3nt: TGTGCCAGCAGCGCCGACAGGGGGTTTGGTACAGATACGCAGTATTTT; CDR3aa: CASSADRGFGTDTQYF
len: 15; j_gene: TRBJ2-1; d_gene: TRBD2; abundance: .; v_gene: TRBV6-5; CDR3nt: TGTGCCAGCAGTTACTTCCTAGCGGGATCCCCTGAGCAGTTCTTC; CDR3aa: CASSYFLAGSPEQFF
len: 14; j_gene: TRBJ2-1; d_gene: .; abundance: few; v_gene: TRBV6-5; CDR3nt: TGTGCCAGCAGTCCCCTCGACAGTTTCTATGAGCAGTTCTTC; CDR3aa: CASSPLDSFYEQFF
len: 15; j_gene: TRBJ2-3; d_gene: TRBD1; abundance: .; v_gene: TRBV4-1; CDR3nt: TGCGCCAGCGCTCAAGGACAGGGGGGGACAGATACGCAGTATTTT; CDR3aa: CASAQGQGGTDTQYF
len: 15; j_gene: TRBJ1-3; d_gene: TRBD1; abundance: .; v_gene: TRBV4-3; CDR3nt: TGCGCCAGCAGCCAAGGGACAGGGTTCGGAAACACCATATATTTT; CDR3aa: CASSQGTGFGNTIYF
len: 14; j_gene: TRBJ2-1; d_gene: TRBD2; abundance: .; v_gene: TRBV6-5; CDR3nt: TGTGCCAGCAGCAGACTAGCGGGAGGGGGTGAGCAGTTCTTC; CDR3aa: CASSRLAGGGEQFF
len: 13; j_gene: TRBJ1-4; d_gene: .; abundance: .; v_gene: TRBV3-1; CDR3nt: TGTGCCAGTAGCAGGCTTTTTAATGAAAAACTGTTTTTT; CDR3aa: CASSRLFNEKLFF
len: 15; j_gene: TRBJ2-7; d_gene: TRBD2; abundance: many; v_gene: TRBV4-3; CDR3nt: TGCGCCAGCAGCCTGGCGGGAGGAGTAACCTACGAGCAGTACTTC; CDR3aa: CASSLAGGVTYEQYF
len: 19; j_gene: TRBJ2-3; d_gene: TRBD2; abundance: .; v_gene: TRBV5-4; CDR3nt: TGTGCCAGCAGCGGAACGTTCGGGACTAGCGGCCTAAGCACAGATACGCAGTATTTT; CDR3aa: CASSGTFGTSGLSTDTQYF
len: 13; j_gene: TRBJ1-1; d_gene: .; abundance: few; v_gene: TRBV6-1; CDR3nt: TGTGCCAGCGGGGGCTCCGGTTACACTGAAGCTTTCTTT; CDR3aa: CASGGSGYTEAFF
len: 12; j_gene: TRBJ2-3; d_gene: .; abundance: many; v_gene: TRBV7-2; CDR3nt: TGTGCCAGCAGCATAAGTACAGATACGCAGTATTTT; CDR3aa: CASSISTDTQYF
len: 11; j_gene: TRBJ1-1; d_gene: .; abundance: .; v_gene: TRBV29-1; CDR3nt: TGCAGCGTTGGTAAGGGGACTGAAGCTTTCTTT; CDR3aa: CSVGKGTEAFF
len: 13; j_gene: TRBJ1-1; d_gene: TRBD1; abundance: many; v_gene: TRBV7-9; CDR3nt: TGTGCCAGCAGCTGGACAGGGGGCACTGAAGCTTTCTTT; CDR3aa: CASSWTGGTEAFF
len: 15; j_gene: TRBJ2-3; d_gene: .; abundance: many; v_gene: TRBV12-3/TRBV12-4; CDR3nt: TGTGCCAGCAGTTTGGGGGGGCGTGACACAGATACGCAGTATTTT; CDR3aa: CASSLGGRDTDTQYF
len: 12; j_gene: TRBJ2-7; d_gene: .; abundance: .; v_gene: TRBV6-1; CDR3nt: TGTGCCAGCAGTGACGACAGCTACGAGCAGTACTTC; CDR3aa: CASSDDSYEQYF
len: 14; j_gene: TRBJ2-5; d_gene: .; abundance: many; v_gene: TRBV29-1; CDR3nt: TGCAGCGTTGAGGGGGGACACCTTCAAGAGACCCAGTACTTC; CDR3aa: CSVEGGHLQETQYF
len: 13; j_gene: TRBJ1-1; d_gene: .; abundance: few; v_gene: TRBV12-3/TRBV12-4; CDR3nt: TGTGCCGGGGAGAGGACGGCAAACACTGAAGCTTTCTTT; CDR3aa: CAGERTANTEAFF
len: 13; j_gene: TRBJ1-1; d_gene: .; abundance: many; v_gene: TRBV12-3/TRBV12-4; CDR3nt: TGTGCCAGCAGTATCCTGGCGGGGGCTGAAGCTTTCTTT; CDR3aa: CASSILAGAEAFF
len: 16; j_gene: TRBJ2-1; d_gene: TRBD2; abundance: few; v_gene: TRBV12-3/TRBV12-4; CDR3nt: TGTGCCAGCAGTTTAGCGGTGGGCGGGAGCGGGTATGAGCAGTTCTTC; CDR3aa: CASSLAVGGSGYEQFF
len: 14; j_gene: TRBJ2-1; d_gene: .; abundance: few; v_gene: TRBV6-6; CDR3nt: TGTGCCACCCGCCAAGACGGGAGCTCCCGGGAGCAGTTCTTC; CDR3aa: CATRQDGSSREQFF
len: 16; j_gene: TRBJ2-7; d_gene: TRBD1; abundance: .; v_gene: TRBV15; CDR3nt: TGTGCCACCAGCAGAGAGGCGACAGGGGATTGGTACGAGCAGTACTTC; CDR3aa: CATSREATGDWYEQYF
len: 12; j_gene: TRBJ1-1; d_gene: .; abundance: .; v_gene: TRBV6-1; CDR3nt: TGTGCCAGCAGTCTCAGCCGAGTTGAGGCTTTCTTT; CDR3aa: CASSLSRVEAFF
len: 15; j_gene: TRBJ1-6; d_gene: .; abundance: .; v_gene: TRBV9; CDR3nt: TGTGCCAGCAGCGTAGCAGGGGTTTATAATTCACCCCTCCACTTT; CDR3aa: CASSVAGVYNSPLHF
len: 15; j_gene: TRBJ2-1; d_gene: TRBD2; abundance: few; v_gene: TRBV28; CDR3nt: TGTGCCAGCAGATCAGCGGGAGGGACTTACAATGAGCAGTTCTTC; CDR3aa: CASRSAGGTYNEQFF
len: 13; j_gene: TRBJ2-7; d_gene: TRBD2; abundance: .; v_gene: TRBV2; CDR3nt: TGTGCCAGCAGTGTACTAGCGGGAAGCGAGCAGTACTTC; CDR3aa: CASSVLAGSEQYF
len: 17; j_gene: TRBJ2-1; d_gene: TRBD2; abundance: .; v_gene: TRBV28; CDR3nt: TGTGCCAGCAGGCGGACTAGCGGGAGGGCGGGGGCAAATGAGCAGTTCTTC; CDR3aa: CASRRTSGRAGANEQFF
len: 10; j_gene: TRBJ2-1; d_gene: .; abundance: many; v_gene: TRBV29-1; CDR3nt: TGCAGCGCCGGGGGTCTGGAGCAGTTCTTC; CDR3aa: CSAGGLEQFF
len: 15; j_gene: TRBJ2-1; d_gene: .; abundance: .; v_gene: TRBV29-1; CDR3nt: TGCAGCGTGTCCGCAGGGCGGGAACGGTACAATGAGCAGTTCTTC; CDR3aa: CSVSAGRERYNEQFF
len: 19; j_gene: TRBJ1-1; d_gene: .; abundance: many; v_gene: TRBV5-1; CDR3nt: TGCGCCAGCAGCTTAGCACAGGGCCCTCGTCACTCACAGAACACTGAAGCTTTCTTT; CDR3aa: CASSLAQGPRHSQNTEAFF
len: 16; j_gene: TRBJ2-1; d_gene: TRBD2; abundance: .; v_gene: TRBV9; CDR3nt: TGTGCCAGCAGCTCAAGACTAGCGGGATCTTACAATGAGCAGTTCTTC; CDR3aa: CASSSRLAGSYNEQFF
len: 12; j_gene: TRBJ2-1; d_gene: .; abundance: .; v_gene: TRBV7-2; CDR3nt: TGTGCCAGCAGCTTCCCAGGGGGGGGGCAGTTCTTC; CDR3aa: CASSFPGGGQFF
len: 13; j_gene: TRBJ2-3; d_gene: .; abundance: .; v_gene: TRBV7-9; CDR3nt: TGTGCCAGCAGCGGGGCTAGCACAGATACGCAGTATTTT; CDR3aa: CASSGASTDTQYF
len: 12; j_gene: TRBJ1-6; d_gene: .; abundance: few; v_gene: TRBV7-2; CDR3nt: TGTGCCAGCAGCGTATCCGCCTCACCCCTCAACTTT; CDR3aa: CASSVSASPLNF
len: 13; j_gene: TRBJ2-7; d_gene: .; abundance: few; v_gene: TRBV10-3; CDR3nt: TGTGCCATCAGGTCCCCAGGGGCCTACGAGCAGTACTTC; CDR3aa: CAIRSPGAYEQYF
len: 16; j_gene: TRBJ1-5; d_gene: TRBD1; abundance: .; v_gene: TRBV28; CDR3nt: TGTGCCAGCAGTGCGGGGACAGACGGGGCAAATCAGCCCCAGCATTTT; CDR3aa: CASSAGTDGANQPQHF
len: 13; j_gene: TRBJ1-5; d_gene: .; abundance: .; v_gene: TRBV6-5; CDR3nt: TGTGCCAGCAGCCCCACAGGGAATCAGCCCCAGCATTTT; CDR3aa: CASSPTGNQPQHF
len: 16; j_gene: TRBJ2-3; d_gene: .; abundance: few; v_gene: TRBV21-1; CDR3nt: TGTGCCAGCAGCAAAGAACCTAGCGGGGTCACAGATACGCAGTATTTT; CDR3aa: CASSKEPSGVTDTQYF
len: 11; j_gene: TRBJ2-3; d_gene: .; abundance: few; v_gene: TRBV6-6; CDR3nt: TGTGCCAGCAGTTACGACGATACGCAGTATTTT; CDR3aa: CASSYDDTQYF
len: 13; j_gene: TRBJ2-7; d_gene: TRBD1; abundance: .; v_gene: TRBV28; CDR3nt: TGTGCCAGCAGCCTCAGGGGGCCTTACGAGCAGTACTTC; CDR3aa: CASSLRGPYEQYF
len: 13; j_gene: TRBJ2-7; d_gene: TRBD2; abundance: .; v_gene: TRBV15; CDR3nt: TGTGCCACCAGCGTTAGCGGGCCCTACGAGCAGTACTTC; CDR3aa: CATSVSGPYEQYF
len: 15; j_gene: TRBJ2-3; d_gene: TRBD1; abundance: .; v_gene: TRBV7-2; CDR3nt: TGTGCCAGCAGTTCCGGGACAGGTCGCACAGATACGCAGTATTTT; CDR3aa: CASSSGTGRTDTQYF
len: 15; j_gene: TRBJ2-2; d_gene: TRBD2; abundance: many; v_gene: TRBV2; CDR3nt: TGTGCCAGCAGTGGGACCGGGAGGGCCGCCGGGGAGCTGTTTTTT; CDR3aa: CASSGTGRAAGELFF
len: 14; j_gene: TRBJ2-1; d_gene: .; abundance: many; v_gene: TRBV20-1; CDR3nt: TGCAGTGCTGCAGGACCCAACCACAACAATGAGCAGTTCTTC; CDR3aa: CSAAGPNHNNEQFF
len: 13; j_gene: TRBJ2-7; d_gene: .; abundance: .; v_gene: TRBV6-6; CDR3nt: TGTGCCAGCACCCAAGGGCAATCCTACGAGCAGTACTTC; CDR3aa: CASTQGQSYEQYF
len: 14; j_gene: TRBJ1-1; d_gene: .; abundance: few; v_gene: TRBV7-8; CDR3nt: TGTGCCAGCAGCTTAGGGGGAAAGAGTACTGAAGCTTTCTTT; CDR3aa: CASSLGGKSTEAFF
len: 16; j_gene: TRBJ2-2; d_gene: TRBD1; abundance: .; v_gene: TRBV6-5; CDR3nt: TGTGCCAGCAGTTACGCCGGGACAGGGCGTGCCGGGGAGCTGTTTTTT; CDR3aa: CASSYAGTGRAGELFF
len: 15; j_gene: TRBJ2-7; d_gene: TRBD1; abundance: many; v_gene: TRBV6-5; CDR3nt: TGTGCCAGCAGTCTACCCGGGACAGCTCCCTACGAGCAGTACTTC; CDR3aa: CASSLPGTAPYEQYF
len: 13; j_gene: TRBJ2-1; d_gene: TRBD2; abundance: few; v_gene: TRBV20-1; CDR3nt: TGCAGTGTGAGGACTAGCTTTTACAATGAGCAGTTCTTC; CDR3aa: CSVRTSFYNEQFF
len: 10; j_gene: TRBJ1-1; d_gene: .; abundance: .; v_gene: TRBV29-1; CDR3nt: TGCAGCGTTCCGAACACTGAAGCTTTCTTT; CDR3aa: CSVPNTEAFF
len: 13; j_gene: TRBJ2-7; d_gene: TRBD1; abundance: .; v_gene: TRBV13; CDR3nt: TGTACCAGCAGTGGGGACAGGGTCTACGAGCAGTACTTC; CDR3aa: CTSSGDRVYEQYF
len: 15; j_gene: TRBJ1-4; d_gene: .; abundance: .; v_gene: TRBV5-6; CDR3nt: TGTGCCAGCAGTCGGGTTAATCGCATCAATGAAAAACTGTTTTTT; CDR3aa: CASSRVNRINEKLFF
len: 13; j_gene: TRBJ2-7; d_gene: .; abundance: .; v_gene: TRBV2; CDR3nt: TGTGCCAGCACCTCGGGACGAAGCTACGAGCAGTACTTC; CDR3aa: CASTSGRSYEQYF
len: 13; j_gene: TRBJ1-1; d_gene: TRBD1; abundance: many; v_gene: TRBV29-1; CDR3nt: TGCAGCGCTGCCGGACAGGCGAACACTGAAGCTTTCTTT; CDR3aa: CSAAGQANTEAFF
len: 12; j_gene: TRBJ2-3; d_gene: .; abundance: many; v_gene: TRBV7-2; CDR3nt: TGTGCCAGCAGCCTAGCCGCAGATACGCAGTATTTT; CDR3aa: CASSLAADTQYF